These 9 T cell receptor beta chains originate from one sample sequenced in a study of T-cell memory formation after mild COVID-19. In TCRdb, the 5' RACE reads were re-called with MiXCR into one record per CDR3 protein. The table shows hundreds of thousands of distinct CDR3 sequences, with 20% to 25% occurring only once. Sequenced sample: PBMCs or a T cell subset sorted from them (not recorded which). Every receptor here comes from an adult woman who had mild COVID-19 (a few samples of this study predate the infection). Cell type and time point are not known.

This rearrangement joins TRBV7-9 to TRBJ2-3; the D is unclear. The CDR3 contains 14 residues. CDR1 SEHNR and CDR2 FQNEAQ come from the germline V gene (reference sequence). Trimming removed 3 bases at V and 4 bases at J, with 11 bases between. DNA of the CDR3: TGTGCCAGCAGCTTGGGTTGGCAGGCAGATACGCAGTATTTT. Translating gives CASSLGWQADTQYF.

In DNA form, the CDR3 reads TGTGCCAGCAGTTACTATGGGGAGCTGTTTTTT. Its protein is CASSYYGELFF. This chain connects TRBV6-2 or TRBV6-3 to TRBJ2-2; D remains ambiguous. There are 11 residues in the CDR3. Germline V gene data show CDR1 as MNHEY and CDR2 as SVGEGT. Deletions cut 1 base from V and 8 bases from J, with 2 bases between.

This clonotype was counted between two and nine times. The chain recombines TRBV5-1 with TRBJ2-1; unclear D gene. Trimming took 4 bases from V and 5 from J, leaving 7 bases between them. Germline V gives CDR1 SGHRS, CDR2 YFSETQ. CDR3 length: 12 residues. The CDR3 is CASSAYDNEQFF. The CDR3 DNA sequence: TGCGCCAGCAGCGCCTACGACAATGAGCAGTTCTTC.

Of note for this clonotype: One end of the junction varies from germline; a read error may be responsible. V and J are TRBV3-1 and TRBJ1-1; D gene ambiguous. The V gene's germline CDR1 is LGHDT and CDR2 YNNKEL (reference sequence). There are 15 residues in the CDR3. CDR3 sequence (DNA): TGTGCCAGCAGCAAAGACAAGTGGATGAACACTGAAGCTTTCTTT. It specifies CASSKDKWMNTEAFF.

This clonotype showed up just a few times. The rearrangement links TRBV7-6 to TRBJ2-1; 10 nucleotides align to TRBD1. Trimming cost V 6 bases and J 8 bases; bases outside gene matches: 7. The V gene's germline CDR1 is SGHVS and CDR2 FNYEAQ. There are 14 residues in the CDR3. CDR3 sequence (DNA): TGTGCCAGCAGTTCGGGACAGGGGTTGGATGAGCAGTTCTTC. It is translated as CASSSGQGLDEQFF.

This clonotype was recorded a few times. V is TRBV20-1 and J is TRBJ2-3, with D maybe TRBD2 (6 bases). Germline CDR1 is DFQATT and CDR2 is SNEGSKA (reference sequence). There are 16 residues in the CDR3. Trimming took off 3 bases at V and 4 bases at J, with 20 bases between the two ends. The CDR3 nucleotides are TGCAGTGCTAGCGGGAGTGGGCGGGGCAGGGCAGATACGCAGTATTTT. It translates to CSASGSGRGRADTQYF.

This clonotype was found a few times. This rearrangement joins TRBV13 to TRBJ2-3; D unresolved. The germline V and J ends were trimmed by 3 bases and 6 bases, with 16 bases remaining between them. The CDR3 has 15 amino acids. Germline CDR1 reads PRHDT; CDR2 reads FYEKMQ (reference sequence). CDR3 sequence: CASSFRGPGEDTQYF. The CDR3 nucleotides are TGTGCCAGCAGCTTTAGAGGCCCCGGAGAGGATACGCAGTATTTT.

The chain has TRBV7-9 and TRBJ1-6, with no clear D. Deletions cut 3 bases from V and 8 bases from J, with 14 bases between. The germline gives CDR1 SEHNR, CDR2 FQNEAQ (reference sequence). The CDR3 is 15 amino acids. The CDR3 spells CASSFTPPGDSPLHF. Here the CDR3 DNA reads TGTGCCAGCAGCTTCACGCCACCTGGAGATTCACCCCTCCACTTT.

The chain is built from TRBV11-3 and TRBJ2-2; TRBD1 is a possible D gene (6 bases). Trimming left V 7 bases short and J 5 bases short, with 20 bases between. The CDR3 covers 16 residues. Germline-derived CDR1 and CDR2 are SGHNT and YENEEA. CDR3 loop: CASISQGQGSTGELFF. For the CDR3, the DNA is TGTGCCAGCATCTCTCAGGGGCAGGGAAGTACCGGGGAGCTGTTTTTT.